This T cell receptor (beta chain) came from a study of T cells after yellow fever vaccination. TCRdb independently ran MiXCR on the 5' RACE reads; one entry per CDR3 protein. This table has some 390,000 distinct CDR3 sequences, 18% appearing once. CDR1 LGHDT and CDR2 YNNKEL come from the germline V gene (reference sequence). The length of the CDR3 is 14 residues. Trimming left V 4 bases short and J 9 bases short, with 18 bases between. V gene TRBV3-1 combines with J gene TRBJ1-1; D not certain. This clonotype was obtained from a man younger than 35 who received the YFV17D yellow fever vaccine. The material was PBMCs, obtained before the yellow fever booster vaccination. CDR3 residues: CASSRTTESAQAFF. Written as DNA, the CDR3 is TGTGCCAGCAGCCGCACGACCGAGAGCGCCCAAGCTTTCTTT.